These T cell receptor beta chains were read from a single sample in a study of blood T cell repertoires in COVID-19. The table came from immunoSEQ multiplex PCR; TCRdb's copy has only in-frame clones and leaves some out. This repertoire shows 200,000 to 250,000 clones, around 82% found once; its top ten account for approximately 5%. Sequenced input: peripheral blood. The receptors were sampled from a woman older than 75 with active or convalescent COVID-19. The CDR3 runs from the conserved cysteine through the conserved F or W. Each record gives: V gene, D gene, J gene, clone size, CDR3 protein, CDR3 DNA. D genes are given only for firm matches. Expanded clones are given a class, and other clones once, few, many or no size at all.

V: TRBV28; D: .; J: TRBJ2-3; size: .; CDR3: CASSLPNLGTDTQYF; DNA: TGTGCCAGCAGCCTTCCGAATTTAGGCACAGATACGCAGTATTTT
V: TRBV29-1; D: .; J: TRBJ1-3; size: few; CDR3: CSATVGLGNTIYF; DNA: TGCAGCGCAACAGTTGGGTTAGGAAACACCATATATTTT
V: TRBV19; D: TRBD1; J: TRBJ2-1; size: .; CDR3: CASSMGREGGLNEQFF; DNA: TGTGCCAGTAGTATGGGAAGGGAAGGGGGCTTGAATGAGCAGTTCTTC
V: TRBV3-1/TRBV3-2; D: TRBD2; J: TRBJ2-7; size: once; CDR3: CASSQVAGGPYEQYF; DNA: TGTGCCAGCAGCCAAGTAGCGGGAGGGCCCTACGAGCAGTACTTC
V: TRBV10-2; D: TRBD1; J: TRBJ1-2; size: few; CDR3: CASTPDRGLGYTF; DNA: TGCGCCAGCACCCCGGACAGGGGGCTTGGCTACACCTTC
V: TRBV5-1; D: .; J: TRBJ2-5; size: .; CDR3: CASSFGTGEETQYF; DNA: TGCGCCAGCAGCTTCGGGACGGGAGAAGAGACCCAGTACTTC
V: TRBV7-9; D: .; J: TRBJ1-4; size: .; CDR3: CASRNQGILDEKLFF; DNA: TGTGCCAGCAGAAATCAGGGGATACTGGATGAAAAACTGTTTTTT
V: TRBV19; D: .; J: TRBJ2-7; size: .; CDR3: CASSSTYSSYEQYF; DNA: TGTGCCAGTAGTTCGACATATAGCTCCTACGAGCAGTACTTC
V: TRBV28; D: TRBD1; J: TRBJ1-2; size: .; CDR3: CASAYQGDGYTF; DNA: TGTGCCAGCGCATATCAGGGGGATGGCTACACCTTC
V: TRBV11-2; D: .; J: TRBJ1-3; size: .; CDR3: CASSLSARGRNTIYF; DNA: TGTGCCAGCAGCTTATCAGCCAGGGGTAGAAACACCATATATTTT
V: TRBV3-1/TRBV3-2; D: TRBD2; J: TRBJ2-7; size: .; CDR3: CASSQLGGSFEQYF; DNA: TGTGCCAGCAGCCAATTGGGCGGGAGTTTCGAGCAGTACTTC
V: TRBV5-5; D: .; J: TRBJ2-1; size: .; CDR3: CASSSTERSYNEQFF; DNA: TGTGCCAGCAGCTCCACAGAAAGATCCTACAATGAGCAGTTCTTC
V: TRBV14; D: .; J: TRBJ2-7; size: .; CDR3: CASSQVHRPYEQYF; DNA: TGTGCCAGCAGCCAAGTTCACAGGCCCTACGAGCAGTACTTC
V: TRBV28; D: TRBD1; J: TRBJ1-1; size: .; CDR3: CASSRGTVVNTEAFF; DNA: TGTGCCAGCAGTCGAGGGACAGTCGTGAACACTGAAGCTTTCTTT
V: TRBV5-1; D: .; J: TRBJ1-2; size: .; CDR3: CASCPAPGNYGYTF; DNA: TGCGCCAGCTGCCCAGCCCCCGGGAACTATGGCTACACCTTC
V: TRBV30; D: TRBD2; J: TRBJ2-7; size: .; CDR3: CAWSVFGGVDYEQYF; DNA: TGTGCCTGGAGTGTATTCGGGGGGGTCGACTACGAGCAGTACTTC
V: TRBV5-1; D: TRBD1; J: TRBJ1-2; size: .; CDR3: CASSLAGGQGYGYTF; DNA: TGCGCCAGCAGCTTGGCCGGGGGACAGGGGTATGGCTACACCTTC
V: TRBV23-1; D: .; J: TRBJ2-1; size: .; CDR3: CASSLPRGGSWCNSYNEQFF; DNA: TGCGCCAGCAGTCTACCTCGAGGGGGAAGTTGGTGTAACTCCTACAATGAGCAGTTCTTC
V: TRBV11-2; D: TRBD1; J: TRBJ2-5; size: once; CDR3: CASRPHQGARETQYF; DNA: TGTGCCAGCAGACCACATCAGGGGGCGCGGGAGACCCAGTACTTC
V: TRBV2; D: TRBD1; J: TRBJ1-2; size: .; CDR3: CASSVVGQGIYGYTF; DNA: TGTGCCAGCAGTGTAGTGGGACAGGGGATCTATGGCTACACCTTC
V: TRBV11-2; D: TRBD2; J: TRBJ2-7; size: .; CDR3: CASSISGGGPYEQYF; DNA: TGTGCCAGCAGCATATCGGGAGGCGGCCCCTACGAGCAGTACTTC
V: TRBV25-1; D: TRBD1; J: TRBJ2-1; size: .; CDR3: CASSEVGQGNEQFF; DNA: TGTGCCAGCAGTGAAGTGGGACAGGGTAATGAGCAGTTCTTC
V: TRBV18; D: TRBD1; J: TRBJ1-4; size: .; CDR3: CASSQTGTVNEKLFF; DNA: TGTGCCAGCTCACAAACCGGGACAGTTAATGAAAAACTGTTTTTT
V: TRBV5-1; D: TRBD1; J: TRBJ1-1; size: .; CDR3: CASSLRAGGLNTEAFF; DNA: TGCGCCAGCAGCTTGCGGGCAGGGGGATTGAACACTGAAGCTTTCTTT
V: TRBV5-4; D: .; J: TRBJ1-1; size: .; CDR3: CASSLSTVNTEAFF; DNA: TGTGCCAGCAGCTTATCTACAGTGAACACTGAAGCTTTCTTT
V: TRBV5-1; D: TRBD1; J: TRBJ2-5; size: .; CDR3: CASSLGQGPYQETQYF; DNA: TGCGCCAGCAGCTTGGGACAGGGGCCGTACCAAGAGACCCAGTACTTC
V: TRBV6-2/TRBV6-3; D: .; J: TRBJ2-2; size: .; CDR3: CASSPSWSGELFF; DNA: TGTGCCAGCAGCCCTAGCTGGTCCGGGGAGCTGTTTTTT
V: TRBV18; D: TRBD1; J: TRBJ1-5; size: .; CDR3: CASSRQGASNQPQHF; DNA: TGTGCCAGCTCACGACAGGGGGCAAGCAATCAGCCCCAGCATTTT
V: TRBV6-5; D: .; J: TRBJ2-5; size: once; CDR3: CASRDRRVGETQYF; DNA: TGTGCCAGCAGGGACAGGAGGGTAGGCGAGACCCAGTACTTC
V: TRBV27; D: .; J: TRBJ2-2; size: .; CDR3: CASSLILPPSNTGELFF; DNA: TGTGCCAGCAGCCTTATCCTCCCCCCCTCGAACACCGGGGAGCTGTTTTTT
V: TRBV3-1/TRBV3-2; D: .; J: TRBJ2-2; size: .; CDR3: CASSGAGFFTGELFF; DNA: TGTGCCAGCAGTGGGGCAGGCTTTTTCACCGGGGAGCTGTTTTTT
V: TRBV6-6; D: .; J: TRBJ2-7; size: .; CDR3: CASSYSSRYEQYF; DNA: TGTGCCAGCAGTTACTCGTCCCGCTACGAGCAGTACTTC
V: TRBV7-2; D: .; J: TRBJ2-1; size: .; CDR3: CASSLEYGGRGNEQFF; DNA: TGTGCCAGCAGCTTAGAATACGGGGGGCGGGGCAATGAGCAGTTCTTC
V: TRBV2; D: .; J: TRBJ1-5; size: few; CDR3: CASKGEGQPQHF; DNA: TGTGCCAGCAAGGGGGAAGGGCAGCCCCAGCATTTT
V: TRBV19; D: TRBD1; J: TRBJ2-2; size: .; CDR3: CASSLHRGDTGELFF; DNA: TGTGCCAGTAGTCTGCACAGGGGGGACACCGGGGAGCTGTTTTTT
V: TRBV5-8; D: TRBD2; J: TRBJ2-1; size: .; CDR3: CASSLPGGPQNEQFF; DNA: TGTGCCAGCAGCTTGCCGGGGGGGCCCCAAAATGAGCAGTTCTTC
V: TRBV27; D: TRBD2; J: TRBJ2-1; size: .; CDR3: CASRLGLAYNEQFF; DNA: TGTGCCAGCAGACTGGGACTAGCCTACAATGAGCAGTTCTTC
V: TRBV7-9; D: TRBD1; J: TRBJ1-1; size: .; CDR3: CASSSRQGVNTEAFF; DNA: TGTGCCAGCAGCTCCAGACAGGGGGTGAACACTGAAGCTTTCTTT
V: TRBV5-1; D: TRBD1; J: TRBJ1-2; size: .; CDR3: CASMGQSNYGYTF; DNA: TGCGCCAGCATGGGACAGTCCAACTATGGCTACACCTTC
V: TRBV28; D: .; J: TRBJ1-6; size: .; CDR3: CASSVRGAPLHF; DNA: TGTGCCAGCAGTGTCCGGGGAGCTCCCCTCCACTTT
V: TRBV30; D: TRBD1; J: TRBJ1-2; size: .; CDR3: CAWTRQGGGYTF; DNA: TGTGCCTGGACCCGACAGGGGGGTGGCTACACCTTC
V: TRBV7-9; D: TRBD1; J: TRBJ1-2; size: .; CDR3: CASSLGAGGGYTF; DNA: TGTGCCAGCAGCTTAGGGGCAGGGGGCGGCTACACCTTC
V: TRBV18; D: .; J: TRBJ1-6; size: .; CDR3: CASSSSGDLVF; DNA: TGTGCCAGCTCATCAAGCGGGGACTTGGTCTTT